This T cell receptor beta chain was identified in a study of chemoradiotherapy in HPV16-positive cancers. In the study overall: Candidate HPV-specific T-cell clones and common TCR motifs came from functional assays in a couple of HPV16-positive patients.

This clone was counted between two and nine times. Its antigen is as yet unknown. Repeated repertoire sampling spanned the course of chemoradiotherapy. Clones were read by immunoSEQ multiplex PCR, and TCRdb kept only the in-frame ones, dropping some. The table lists approximately 12,000 clones, around three fifths of them singletons. The CDR3 contains 13 residues. The V end was cut by 8 bases, the J end by 7 bases, with 18 bases between. Germline-derived CDR1 and CDR2 are SNHLY and FYNNEI. Whole-study findings and limits: Non-HPV-specific T cells did not expand in tumors during treatment, whereas candidate HPV-specific clones and E7-related motifs did. Better recurrence-free survival went with HPV-responsive T-cell expansion in HPV16-positive patients.

Sample collection was performed from a patient who underwent chemoradiotherapy. The J gene is TRBJ2-7, the V gene TRBV2; TRBD2 is a possible D gene (5 bases). The clonotype originates from a human donor with HPV-associated anogenital cancer. The CDR3 region is CASFYDATGEQYF. The CDR3 nucleotides read TGTGCCAGCTTCTACGACGCAACGGGGGAGCAGTACTTC.